Below, 4 T cell receptor beta chains from the same sample are listed, as sequenced in a study of CD8 T cells in ankylosing spondylitis (dated by TCRdb to about 2017). The library was built by means of 5' RACE. Sequencing was carried out with an Illumina HiSeq 2500. TCRdb reprocessed the public reads (quality trimming at Q25 with fastp, clone calling with MiXCR) and kept in-frame beta chains. One record per CDR3 amino acid sequence lists the most common genes and DNA. The sample has under 200,000 distinct CDR3 sequences on record, roughly 12% of them singletons. The top ten clones comprise almost 30% of the sample. Material for sequencing was blood, either unsorted or a sorted T cell fraction (not recorded which). These receptor sequences come from a male donor with ankylosing spondylitis or in good health (not recorded which).

This clonotype has a handful of counts. In DNA, the CDR3 is TGTGCCAGCAGCCAGCAGGGGAGGGGGAACACTGAAGCTTTCTTT. Residues: CASSQQGRGNTEAFF. This rearrangement joins TRBV13 to TRBJ1-1; tentative D call: TRBD1 (6 bases). Trimming left V 5 bases short and J 1 base short, with 14 bases between. Germline CDR1 PRHDT, CDR2 FYEKMQ (reference sequence). The CDR3 extends over 15 amino acids.

This clonotype was seen at least ten times. The chain is built from TRBV6-6 and TRBJ2-5; D is uncertain. The germline V gene encodes CDR1 MNHNY and CDR2 SVGAGI (reference sequence). The CDR3 consists of 12 residues. V shed 2 bases and J shed 5 bases, with 6 bases lying between them. CDR3: CASSYGPETQYF. The DNA of the CDR3 is TGTGCCAGCAGTTACGGTCCGGAGACCCAGTACTTC.

This clonotype was counted many times. This rearrangement joins TRBV3-1 to TRBJ2-2, with 9 bases that match TRBD1. The length of the CDR3 is 13 residues. Germline-derived CDR1 and CDR2 are LGHDT and YNNKEL (reference sequence). The V gene end was trimmed by 4 bases and the J gene end by 7 bases; junction bases not matched to a gene: 1. The CDR3 is CASSRQGVGELFF. CDR3 nucleotides: TGTGCCAGCAGCCGACAGGGGGTCGGGGAGCTGTTTTTT. The whole variable domain, filled in from reference TRBV3-1 and TRBJ2-2, reads DTAVSQTPKYLVTQMGNDKSIKCEQNLGHDTMYWYKQDSKKFLKIMFSYNNKELIINETVPNRFSPKSPDKAHLNLHINSLELGDSAVYFCASSRQGVGELFFGEGSRLTVL.

This clonotype was seen only a few times. The rearrangement joins TRBV24-1 to TRBJ2-2, with D perhaps matching TRBD1 (5 bases). With 4 bases removed from V and 2 bases from J, the gap between germline ends came to 19 bases. The germline gives CDR1 KGHDR, CDR2 SFDVKD. This CDR3 is 18 amino acids long. CDR3 loop: CATSDPSRQFTNTGELFF. Written as DNA, the CDR3 is TGTGCCACCAGTGACCCCTCAAGACAGTTCACTAACACCGGGGAGCTGTTTTTT.